This T cell receptor (beta chain) was obtained from a study of post-analysis software for immune sequencing data. The library was made from cDNA and included unique molecular identifiers. MiXCR was run by TCRdb on the PCR reads, yielding one entry per CDR3 protein. The table has approximately 260,000 distinct CDR3 sequences, 35% to 40% seen once. Germline values: CDR1 SQVTM, CDR2 ANQGSEA. The CDR3 covers 14 residues. With respect to this clonotype: Antigen unknown. A much bigger clone sits one base away, suggesting this may be a read error.

The study's findings and limits: TRBV segments more frequent in patients than in controls numbered five and included TRBV5-6, TRBV5-1 and TRBV20-1. Significantly lower normalized Chao1 diversity was seen in multiple sclerosis patients than in controls.

Material: blood. The chain has TRBV29-1 and TRBJ1-4; D is unresolved. The clonotype was recovered from a girl aged 5 to 17 with multiple sclerosis. This CDR3 is CSVERYTGDEKLYF. CDR3 DNA sequence: TGCAGCGTTGAAAGGTACACTGGGGATGAAAAACTGTATTTT. The whole variable domain, filled in from reference TRBV29-1 and TRBJ1-4, reads SAVISQKPSRDICQRGTSLTIQCQVDSQVTMMFWYRQQPGQSLTLIATANQGSEATYESGFVIDKFPISRPNLTFSTLTVSNMSPEDSSIYLCSVERYTGDEKLYFGSGTQLSVL.